A single sample gave rise to the 32 T cell receptor beta chains below, sequenced in a study of blood T cells in healthy people across ages. Using a J-beta primer mix together with a sample-barcoded 5' primer, a second PCR was run for roughly 7 to 11 cycles. From the 5' RACE reads, TCRdb called clonotypes with MiXCR, one entry per CDR3 protein. The sample consists of roughly 1,700,000 distinct CDR3 sequences, roughly 30% of them appearing once. The sequenced material came from blood. The receptor set was obtained from a woman aged 25-40 years in good health.

This clonotype was detected only a few times. V usage is TRBV6-2 or TRBV6-3 and J usage is TRBJ2-1; 11 bases map to TRBD2. The V gene's germline CDR1 is MNHEY and CDR2 SVGEGT. After removal of 5 bases from V and 13 bases from J, the junction contained 4 bases not matched to a gene. The length of the CDR3 is 12 residues. CDR3 loop: CASSRTSGSQFF. The CDR3 bases are TGTGCCAGCAGTCGCACTAGCGGGAGTCAGTTCTTC.

This clonotype was recorded a few times. This chain uses TRBV9 with TRBJ2-1, with 7 bases aligning to TRBD2. Trimming cost V 4 bases and J 6 bases; bases outside gene matches: 13. In germline, CDR1 is SGDLS, CDR2 YYNGEE. The CDR3 is 16 amino acids. The CDR3 bases are TGTGCCAGCAGCCGTAGATCAAGGGGAGGGCGCAATGAGCAGTTCTTC. This sequence encodes CASSRRSRGGRNEQFF.

Only a few counts were recorded for this clonotype. The chain joins TRBV4-3 to TRBJ2-1; 7 positions agree with TRBD2. Germline CDR1 is LGHNA and CDR2 is YSLEER. V shed 0 bases and J 5 bases; nucleotides not matched to a gene: 1. This CDR3 has 14 residues. The CDR3 spells CASSQESGDNEQFF. The CDR3 nucleotides read TGCGCCAGCAGCCAAGAAAGCGGGGACAATGAGCAGTTCTTC.

The gene calls are TRBV3-1 and TRBJ2-1; 8 nucleotides match TRBD2. Germline CDR1 and CDR2: LGHDT and YNNKEL (reference sequence). Trimming took 4 bases from V and 5 from J; bases not matched to a gene: 13. This CDR3 comprises 17 residues. The CDR3 DNA follows: TGTGCCAGCAGCCCTGGACTAGCCGACTCCAACGACAATGAGCAGTTCTTC. It is translated as CASSPGLADSNDNEQFF.

This clonotype was detected a few times. V is TRBV29-1 and J is TRBJ2-2; D may be TRBD1 (5 bases). Trimming took off 0 bases at V and 0 bases at J, with 14 bases between the two ends. Germline lookup yields CDR1 SQVTM and CDR2 ANQGSEA. The CDR3 loop spans 17 amino acids. CDR3: CSVEDDSADPNTGELFF. CDR3 in DNA: TGCAGCGTTGAAGATGACAGCGCGGACCCGAACACCGGGGAGCTGTTTTTT.

With respect to this clonotype: This may come from a read error, since a much larger clone is one base off. The genes are TRBV12-3 or TRBV12-4 and TRBJ2-7, with D possibly called TRBD1 or TRBD2 (5 bases each). V lost 6 bases to trimming and J lost 6 bases, with 18 bases between them. CDR3 length equals 14 residues. The CDR3 loop reads CASRLNRRQGEQYF. The CDR3 DNA is TGTGCCAGCAGGTTAAACAGGAGGCAGGGCGAGCAGTACTTC.

There are a few counts of this clonotype. The V gene is TRBV7-2, the J gene TRBJ1-3; D might be TRBD1 (6 bases). V was shortened by 5 bases and J by 0 bases, with 14 bases between the two germline ends. CDR1 SGHTA and CDR2 FQGNSA come from the germline V gene. The CDR3 covers 16 residues. CDR3 protein: CASSKQGKTSGNTIYF. Here the CDR3 DNA reads TGTGCCAGCAGCAAACAGGGAAAGACCTCTGGAAACACCATATATTTT.

This clonotype was seen at least ten times. J is TRBJ2-6 and V is TRBV15; D is tentatively TRBD1 or TRBD2 (5 bases each). This CDR3 is built from 15 residues. The germline gives CDR1 LNHNV, CDR2 YYDKDF (reference sequence). V was shortened by 8 bases and J by 0 bases, with 11 bases between the two germline ends. CDR3 in amino acids: CATRGPHSGANVLTF. The CDR3 DNA reads as TGTGCCACCCGGGGCCCCCACTCTGGGGCCAACGTCCTGACTTTC.

The V call is TRBV7-9, the J call TRBJ2-2, with TRBD2 identical over 13 bases. This CDR3 is built from 16 residues. The V segment lost 5 bases and the J segment 8 bases; nucleotides outside the gene matches: 8. The V gene's germline CDR1 is SEHNR and CDR2 FQNEAQ (reference sequence). This CDR3 is CASSQRTSGRTGELFF. CDR3 in DNA: TGTGCCAGCAGCCAGAGGACTAGCGGGAGAACGGGGGAGCTGTTTTTT.

Worth noting for this clonotype: As the CDR3 is not closed by the conserved phenylalanine or tryptophan, this likely results from a read error. The rearrangement joins TRBV5-1 to TRBJ2-1, with a weak D call TRBD2 (6 bases). CDR3 size: 13 residues. Germline V gene data show CDR1 as SGHRS and CDR2 as YFSETQ. Trimming took off 0 bases at V and 7 bases at J, with 8 bases between the two ends. DNA for the CDR3: TGCGCCAGCAGCTTGGTGGCGGGGAATGAGCAGTTCTGC. This codes for CASSLVAGNEQFC.

The rearrangement joins TRBV7-2 to TRBJ2-5, with TRBD2 matching 14 bases. CDR3 length: 16 amino acids. The trim removed 7 bases at V and 5 bases at J, leaving 9 bases unmatched. Germline lookup yields CDR1 SGHTA and CDR2 FQGNSA. Here the CDR3 DNA reads TGTGCCAGCACCATCCCGGGACTAGCGGGAGTCGAGACCCAGTACTTC. As protein: CASTIPGLAGVETQYF.

This clonotype has only a few counts. This chain joins TRBV12-3 or TRBV12-4 and TRBJ1-1; D is perhaps TRBD1 (5 bases). V shed 4 bases and J shed 0 bases, with 12 bases lying between them. This CDR3 is 15 amino acids long. CDR3 sequence: CASSSPTDLNTEAFF. CDR3 nucleotides: TGTGCCAGCAGTTCCCCGACAGATCTGAACACTGAAGCTTTCTTT.

This chain links TRBV29-1 with TRBJ2-2; 9 bases fit TRBD1. CDR1 is SQVTM, CDR2 ANQGSEA, per germline. This CDR3 comprises 15 residues. Trimming removed 7 bases from V and 7 bases from J; junction bases left unmatched: 13. This chain's CDR3 is CSASGTGSKYGELFF. The CDR3 DNA reads as TGCAGCGCCTCCGGGACAGGGTCTAAATACGGGGAGCTGTTTTTT.

This clonotype was counted a few times. The chain recombines TRBV28 with TRBJ2-1, with 10 bases fitting TRBD2. Germline V CDR1 and CDR2: MDHEN, SYDVKM. This CDR3 has 18 residues. Germline trimming cut 8 bases from V and 1 base from J; bases unmatched to any gene: 14. The CDR3 here is CASPPSLAGELSYNEQFF. Written as DNA, the CDR3 is TGTGCCAGCCCCCCCTCGCTAGCGGGGGAATTGTCCTACAATGAGCAGTTCTTC. The entire variable domain, with the rest obtained from reference TRBV28 and TRBJ2-1, is as follows: DVKVTQSSRYLVKRTGEKVFLECVQDMDHENMFWYRQDPGLGLRLIYFSYDVKMKEKGDIPEGYSVSREKKERFSLILESASTNQTSMYLCASPPSLAGELSYNEQFFGPGTRLTVL.

This chain links TRBV7-2 with TRBJ2-5; the match to TRBD2 covers 8 bases. The germline CDR1 and CDR2 sequences are SGHTA and FQGNSA. The junction had 5 bases not matched to a gene; V was cut back by 1 base and J by 1 base. This CDR3 is built from 16 residues. The CDR3 coding sequence is TGTGCCAGCAGCTTAGTAGGGGGGACTAGCCAAGAGACCCAGTACTTC. Translated, it gives CASSLVGGTSQETQYF.

The chain has TRBV11-2 and TRBJ2-6; 8 bases line up with TRBD2. The V gene end was trimmed by 5 bases and the J gene end by 4 bases; junction bases not matched to a gene: 19. CDR1 and CDR2 (germline): SGHAT, FQNNGV. This CDR3 region has 20 residues. In nucleotides, the CDR3 is TGTGCCAGCAGCCGACCCAGGGAGGGACTAGGATCGACCGGGGCCAACGTCCTGACTTTC. It encodes CASSRPREGLGSTGANVLTF.

The chain combines TRBV2 with TRBJ1-5; tentative D call: TRBD1 (5 bases). V was clipped by 6 bases and J by 7 bases, with 16 bases between them. This CDR3 contains 14 residues. Germline values: CDR1 SNHLY, CDR2 FYNNEI. In DNA, the CDR3 is TGTGCCAGCAGGGTCGGGGGGGAAGCACAGCCCCAGCATTTT. It codes for CASRVGGEAQPQHF.

The chain combines TRBV28 with TRBJ2-3; TRBD2 matches 8 bases. Trimming at V came to 5 bases and at J to 2 bases, leaving 6 bases not matched to a gene. This CDR3 has 15 amino acids. Germline loops: CDR1 MDHEN, CDR2 SYDVKM. CDR3 loop: CASSRAGASTDTQYF. As DNA, the CDR3 is TGTGCCAGCAGTCGAGCGGGGGCCTCCACAGATACGCAGTATTTT.

This clonotype was counted many times. The chain is built from TRBV27 and TRBJ2-7; the D gene is possibly TRBD1 (6 bases). The length of the CDR3 is 14 residues. With 11 bases removed from V and 0 bases from J, the gap between germline ends came to 17 bases. From germline, CDR1 is MNHEY and CDR2 SMNVEV (reference sequence). The CDR3 nucleotides read TGTGCCTCAAGTGGGGGCAGGAGCTCCTACGAGCAGTACTTC. Encoded protein: CASSGGRSSYEQYF.

This clonotype was seen a few times. The V gene is TRBV12-3 or TRBV12-4, the J gene TRBJ2-1; TRBD2 matches at 12 bases. The CDR3 is made up of 19 amino acids. The V gene end was trimmed by 6 bases and the J gene end by 0 bases; junction bases not matched to a gene: 12. CDR3 in DNA: TGTGCCAGCAGCCCTACTAGCGGGGGGTCCTATACCTCCTACAATGAGCAGTTCTTC. This translates into CASSPTSGGSYTSYNEQFF.

To note about this clonotype: At one of its ends the junction is not consistent with the germline gene, which may arise from a read error. The gene calls are TRBV29-1 and TRBJ2-2; D possibly corresponds to TRBD2 (6 bases). Germline loops: CDR1 SQVTM, CDR2 ANQGSEA. The CDR3 covers 16 residues. The CDR3 nucleotides read TGCAGCGTTGCTCTTCTCGGGGGAACGAACACCAGGGAGCTGTTTTTT. Its protein product is CSVALLGGTNTRELFF.

The CDR3 reads CASSYGWLNTEAFF. The CDR3 coding sequence is TGTGCCAGCAGTTACGGGTGGTTGAACACTGAAGCTTTCTTT. The chain has TRBV6-5 and TRBJ1-1, with D unresolved. The CDR3 has 14 amino acids. V dropped 2 bases and J dropped 0 bases, with 7 bases sitting between them. The germline V gene has CDR1 MNHEY and CDR2 SVGAGI.

V and J are TRBV5-5 and TRBJ2-4; 11 bases fit TRBD2. The J call is doubtful: the DNA matches TRBJ2-7 better. Germline assignment: CDR1 SGHKS and CDR2 YYEKEE (reference sequence). The CDR3 runs 17 residues. CDR3 protein: CASSLVASGGRVNEQYF. The CDR3 DNA reads TGTGCCAGCAGCTTGGTTGCTAGCGGGGGGCGAGTCAACGAGCAGTACTTC.

The sample holds a few counts of this clonotype. The chain joins TRBV20-1 to TRBJ1-2; D is perhaps TRBD1 (5 bases). The germline V gene encodes CDR1 DFQATT and CDR2 SNEGSKA (reference sequence). The CDR3 contains 12 residues. V dropped 3 bases and J dropped 7 bases, with 12 bases sitting between them. This CDR3 reads CSASRQGTGYTF. As DNA, the CDR3 is TGCAGTGCTAGTAGGCAGGGAACTGGCTACACCTTC.

The table lists this clonotype with many counts. The V and J genes are TRBV12-3 or TRBV12-4 and TRBJ2-7; D unclear. V shed 6 bases and J shed 3 bases, with 9 bases lying between them. The CDR3 has 12 amino acids. This CDR3 is CASSRLSYEQYF. DNA for the CDR3: TGTGCCAGCAGCAGACTGAGCTACGAGCAGTACTTC.

The rearrangement joins TRBV19 to TRBJ1-1, with a weak D call TRBD1 (5 bases). The CDR3 contains 15 residues. Between the trimmed V and J ends, which lost 6 bases and 2 bases, there was a span of 16 bases. CDR1 and CDR2 from the germline V gene are LNHDA and SQIVND (reference sequence). CDR3 coding DNA: TGTGCCAGTAGGGAAACAGGACGGTCTAACACTGAAGCTTTCTTT. It specifies CASRETGRSNTEAFF.

This clonotype was picked up many times. V usage is TRBV29-1 and J usage is TRBJ2-7; TRBD2 is a possible D gene (6 bases). The CDR3 has 13 residues. The germline V gene encodes CDR1 SQVTM and CDR2 ANQGSEA. V lost 6 bases and J 5 bases, leaving 17 bases between the germline ends. The chain's CDR3 is CSVALAVMDEQYF. The CDR3 DNA reads as TGCAGCGTGGCTTTAGCGGTGATGGACGAGCAGTACTTC.

This clonotype was recorded a few times. J is TRBJ2-7 and V is TRBV7-2; 8 bases line up with TRBD1. In germline, CDR1 is SGHTA, CDR2 FQGNSA. CDR3 length: 18 amino acids. V shed 5 bases and J 4 bases; nucleotides not matched to a gene: 19. The CDR3 region has the DNA TGTGCCAGCAGCCAGGGGGCCCGAAGCCATAGGCAAACGTACGAGCAGTACTTC. Residues: CASSQGARSHRQTYEQYF.

The rearrangement joins TRBV6-2 or TRBV6-3 to TRBJ1-2; 10 bases are shared with TRBD1. V shed 6 bases, J shed 1 base, and the junction held 5 bases outside the gene matches. CDR1 is MNHEY and CDR2 is SVGEGT in the germline V gene. The CDR3 runs to 15 residues. CDR3 region: CASRPTGGRNYGYTF. CDR3 coding DNA: TGTGCCAGCAGACCGACAGGGGGCCGTAACTATGGCTACACCTTC.

In its sample, this clonotype was seen a few times. This chain joins TRBV5-5 and TRBJ2-1; 10 nucleotides agree with TRBD2. The length of the CDR3 is 13 residues. Trimming took 0 bases from V and 12 from J; bases not matched to a gene: 3. Per the germline V gene, CDR1 is SGHKS and CDR2 is YYEKEE (reference sequence). The CDR3: CASSLVTSGMQFF. The CDR3 DNA is TGTGCCAGCAGCTTGGTCACTAGCGGGATGCAGTTCTTC. Full variable domain (rest looked up from reference TRBV5-5 and TRBJ2-1): DAGVTQSPTHLIKTRGQQVTLRCSPISGHKSVSWYQQVLGQGPQFIFQYYEKEERGRGNFPDRFSARQFPNYSSELNVNALLLGDSALYLCASSLVTSGMQFFGPGTRLTVL.

The chain employs TRBV11-3 and TRBJ2-3; 9 bases agree with TRBD2. J was trimmed by 6 bases and V by 8 bases; bases with no gene match: 15. Per germline, CDR1 SGHNT and CDR2 YENEEA. The CDR3 is 16 amino acids. The DNA of the CDR3 is TGTGCCAGCGCGCAGGGGGGTAGCGGGAGTCTGGATACGCAGTATTTT. It specifies CASAQGGSGSLDTQYF.

This clonotype was detected only a few times. The chain recombines TRBV5-1 with TRBJ2-1; 7 positions agree with TRBD2. J lost 1 base, V lost 3 bases, and 7 bases had no gene match. Germline CDR1 SGHRS, CDR2 YFSETQ. The CDR3 loop spans 16 amino acids. Here the CDR3 reads CASSSQTGGSYNEQFF. In DNA, the CDR3 is TGCGCCAGCAGCTCACAGACCGGGGGGTCCTACAATGAGCAGTTCTTC.